The 26 T cell receptor beta chains listed next were all sequenced from one sample in a study of blood T cell repertoires in COVID-19. This table comes from immunoSEQ multiplex PCR, and its TCRdb copy is limited to in-frame clones, with some not included. Of some 350,000 clones listed, 89% were seen once; the top ten hold under 4%. Sequencing was done on a sample of peripheral blood. These TCRs come from a woman aged 25-40 years with COVID-19, enrolled during active disease.

The rearrangement links TRBV6-5 to TRBJ2-1, with TRBD2 matching over 8 bases. Germline values: CDR1 MNHEY, CDR2 SVGAGI. This CDR3 contains 14 residues. Trimming removed 5 bases from V and 3 bases from J; junction bases left unmatched: 3. This chain's CDR3 is CASSPTSGYNEQFF. The CDR3, as DNA: TGTGCCAGCAGTCCAACTAGCGGCTACAATGAGCAGTTCTTC.

The chain couples TRBV6-5 to TRBJ1-6, with D uncertain. From germline, CDR1 is MNHEY and CDR2 SVGAGI. V lost 9 bases to trimming and J lost 7 bases, with 13 bases between them. The CDR3 is made up of 13 amino acids. The CDR3 sequence is CASGDNLNSPLHF. In DNA, the CDR3 is TGTGCCAGTGGAGATAACCTAAATTCACCCCTCCACTTT.

The J gene is TRBJ2-2, the V gene TRBV7-6; TRBD2 is a possible D gene (5 bases). The CDR3 is made up of 15 amino acids. CDR1 SGHVS and CDR2 FNYEAQ come from the germline V gene. The V gene lost 3 bases and the J gene lost 4 bases, with 12 bases spanning the gap. The CDR3 DNA reads TGTGCCAGCAGCTTGGGTGGGAGCGGCACCGGGGAGCTGTTTTTT. This encodes CASSLGGSGTGELFF.

CDR3 nucleotide sequence: TGTGCCAGCAGCTTGGTTAAGACAGGGGGCGTGGGGGCCTACGAGCAGTACTTC. Its protein is CASSLVKTGGVGAYEQYF. V usage is TRBV5-5 and J usage is TRBJ2-7; 10 nucleotides agree with TRBD1. J gave up 2 bases and V 0 bases, and 11 bases lay outside the gene matches. The CDR3 contains 18 residues. Germline V CDR1 and CDR2: SGHKS, YYEKEE (reference sequence). Based on the CDR3 plus reference TRBV5-5 and TRBJ2-7, the full variable domain is DAGVTQSPTHLIKTRGQQVTLRCSPISGHKSVSWYQQVLGQGPQFIFQYYEKEERGRGNFPDRFSARQFPNYSSELNVNALLLGDSALYLCASSLVKTGGVGAYEQYFGPGTRLTVT.

J is TRBJ2-6 and V is TRBV4-3, with TRBD1 matching over 7 bases. CDR3 length equals 18 residues. The J segment lost 0 bases and the V segment lost 4 bases, leaving 9 bases of the junction unmatched. Germline V gives CDR1 LGHNA, CDR2 YSLEER. The CDR3 DNA reads as TGCGCCAGCAGCCTAGTCGGGACAGCGGACTCTGGGGCCAACGTCCTGACTTTC. This gives the protein CASSLVGTADSGANVLTF.

CDR3 sequence (DNA): TGTGCCTGGGAAGGGGTTAATGAAAAACTGTTTTTT. It codes for CAWEGVNEKLFF. The chain is built from TRBV30 and TRBJ1-4; possible D gene TRBD1, 5 bases. This CDR3 has 12 amino acids. CDR1 and CDR2 (germline): GTSNPN, SVGIG (reference sequence). V was pared by 5 bases and J by 4 bases, with 8 bases between. The variable domain in full, completed from reference TRBV30 and TRBJ1-4, reads SQTIHQWPATLVQPVGSPLSLECTVEGTSNPNLYWYRQAAGRGLQLLFYSVGIGQISSEVPQNLSASRPQDRQFILSSKKLLLSDSGFYLCAWEGVNEKLFFGSGTQLSVL.

CDR3 region: CASSPGGTGETQYF. Written as DNA, the CDR3 is TGCGCCAGCAGTCCCGGCGGTACGGGGGAGACCCAGTACTTC. This chain links TRBV23-1 with TRBJ2-5; D may be TRBD2 (5 bases). TRBV23-1 is an ORF for which the function is uncertain. V shed 4 bases and J shed 5 bases, with 14 bases lying between them. The CDR3 has 14 residues.

At least ten counts were recorded for this clone. The genes are TRBV3-1 (or the pseudogene TRBV3-2) and TRBJ2-4; 7 bases match TRBD1. In germline, CDR1 is LGHDT, CDR2 YNNKEL (reference sequence). Germline trimming cut 3 bases from V and 4 bases from J; bases unmatched to any gene: 3. The CDR3 is 14 residues long. CDR3 DNA: TGTGCCAGCAGCCATCCACAGGGGAAAAACATTCAGTACTTC. Protein product: CASSHPQGKNIQYF.

The V gene is TRBV19, the J gene TRBJ1-5; D perhaps matches TRBD1 (6 bases). Germline CDR1 reads LNHDA; CDR2 reads SQIVND (reference sequence). Trimming stripped 5 bases from V and 6 bases from J, with 11 bases between. The length of the CDR3 is 13 residues. In DNA, the CDR3 is TGTGCCAGTAGTTCACAGGGACCTCAGCCCCAGCATTTT. Translating gives CASSSQGPQPQHF.

This clone was seen just once. The chain has TRBV18 and TRBJ1-1; 10 nucleotides match TRBD1. CDR3 length equals 16 residues. Germline CDR1 KGHSH, CDR2 LQKENI. V lost 3 bases and J lost 4; bases outside the gene matches: 8. The CDR3 sequence is CASSPNRGQGGTEAFF. The CDR3 DNA reads TGTGCCAGCTCACCGAACCGAGGACAGGGGGGCACTGAAGCTTTCTTT.

This clone has a single count. The chain employs TRBV11-3 and TRBJ2-3, with 13 nucleotides matching TRBD2. Looked up from germline, CDR1 is SGHNT and CDR2 is YENEEA. This CDR3 comprises 15 residues. The V segment lost 5 bases and the J segment 14 bases; nucleotides outside the gene matches: 13. The CDR3 region is CASSLTGLAGTSGYF. DNA of the CDR3: TGTGCCAGCAGCCTAACGGGACTAGCGGGGACGAGTGGGTATTTT.

This rearrangement joins TRBV4-1 to TRBJ2-2, with 7 bases matching TRBD1. V shed 7 bases, J shed 5 bases, and the junction held 7 bases outside the gene matches. From germline, CDR1 is MGHRA and CDR2 YSYEKL. This CDR3 spans 14 amino acids. For the CDR3, the DNA is TGCGCCAGCACCCCGACAGGGAAAACCGGGGAGCTGTTTTTT. The encoded protein is CASTPTGKTGELFF.

The CDR3 sequence: CASSFGLDTQYF. CDR3 DNA: TGTGCCAGCAGCTTCGGACTAGATACGCAGTATTTT. The chain combines TRBV11-2 with TRBJ2-3; maybe TRBD2 (5 bases). The germline V and J ends were trimmed by 3 bases and 5 bases, with 6 bases remaining between them. Germline CDR1 is SGHAT and CDR2 is FQNNGV. The CDR3 consists of 12 residues.

The chain has TRBV7-2 and TRBJ1-2, with a tentative D call TRBD1 (5 bases). The CDR3 runs 14 residues. V dropped 1 base and J dropped 3 bases, with 9 bases sitting between them. Looked up from germline, CDR1 is SGHTA and CDR2 is FQGNSA. CDR3 DNA sequence: TGTGCCAGCAGCTTAGAGCGGGACCACTATGGCTACACCTTC. Its translation is CASSLERDHYGYTF. The full variable domain, completed using reference TRBV7-2 and TRBJ1-2, is GAGVSQSPSNKVTEKGKDVELRCDPISGHTALYWYRQSLGQGLEFLIYFQGNSAPDKSGLPSDRFSAERTGGSVSTLTIQRTQQEDSAVYLCASSLERDHYGYTFGSGTRLTVV.

The J gene is TRBJ1-1, the V gene TRBV4-3; the match to TRBD1 covers 9 bases. V dropped 3 bases and J dropped 7; count of bases not matched to a gene: 6. Per germline, CDR1 LGHNA and CDR2 YSLEER. CDR3 size: 14 residues. CDR3 residues: CASSQGTGMGEAFF. As DNA, the CDR3 is TGCGCCAGCAGCCAGGGGACAGGGATGGGTGAAGCTTTCTTT.

The genes are TRBV4-3 and TRBJ1-2; D uncertain. Trimming left V 0 bases short and J 3 bases short, with 5 bases between. This CDR3 is 13 amino acids long. Germline V CDR1 and CDR2: LGHNA, YSLEER. The CDR3 region is CASSQDSDYGYTF. In nucleotides, the CDR3 is TGCGCCAGCAGCCAAGATAGCGACTATGGCTACACCTTC.

The sample holds one count of this clone. The chain links TRBV18 to TRBJ2-1; 12 nucleotides line up with TRBD1. V shed 4 bases, J shed 8 bases, and the junction held 6 bases outside the gene matches. The CDR3 runs to 15 residues. Germline assignment: CDR1 KGHSH and CDR2 LQKENI. Here the CDR3 DNA reads TGTGCCAGCTCACTCGGGACAGGGGGCTGGGATGAGCAGTTCTTC. This sequence encodes CASSLGTGGWDEQFF.

V gene TRBV4-2 combines with J gene TRBJ2-7; 8 bases are shared with TRBD2. V shed 4 bases and J 2 bases; nucleotides not matched to a gene: 25. The CDR3 covers 21 residues. The germline gives CDR1 LGHNA, CDR2 YNFKEQ. CDR3 in DNA: TGTGCCAGCAGCCTCCTCGGTGGGGGCCCTCGACTTTTAGCGGGAACCTACGAGCAGTACTTC. Protein product: CASSLLGGGPRLLAGTYEQYF.

This clone was seen only once. The V and J genes are TRBV14 and TRBJ2-3, with 7 bases identical to TRBD2. Germline assignment: CDR1 SGHDN and CDR2 FVKESK. V trimming: 2 bases; J trimming: 2 bases; junction bases outside the gene matches: 7. This CDR3 region has 16 residues. The CDR3 DNA reads as TGTGCCAGCAGCCAATTGCGCGGGGGTTACACAGATACGCAGTATTTT. Amino acid sequence: CASSQLRGGYTDTQYF.

The chain employs TRBV27 and TRBJ1-4; 10 nucleotides match TRBD1. The CDR3 runs to 14 residues. With 5 bases clipped from V and 14 bases from J, the junction kept 11 bases outside the gene matches. Germline CDR1 and CDR2: MNHEY and SMNVEV (reference sequence). The CDR3 DNA sequence: TGTGCCAGCAGTAGACAGGGGGCGCAGGTTTCGCTGTTTTTT. Translated: CASSRQGAQVSLFF.

This clone is a singleton in its sample. The rearrangement links TRBV4-3 to TRBJ2-2; D is perhaps TRBD2 (6 bases). Between the trimmed V and J ends, which lost 0 bases and 3 bases, there was a span of 8 bases. There are 15 residues in the CDR3. Per germline, CDR1 LGHNA and CDR2 YSLEER. CDR3 loop: CASSQDTGDTGELFF. CDR3 in DNA: TGCGCCAGCAGCCAAGATACGGGGGACACCGGGGAGCTGTTTTTT.

The rearrangement links TRBV9 to TRBJ2-7; possible D gene TRBD1, 6 bases. Trimming removed 4 bases at V and 7 bases at J, with 18 bases between. Germline lookup yields CDR1 SGDLS and CDR2 YYNGEE. This CDR3 has 14 amino acids. The DNA of the CDR3 is TGTGCCAGCAGCCGGACTGCCTTAGGGGGAGAGCAGTACGTC. Its protein is CASSRTALGGEQYV.

This chain links TRBV12-5 with TRBJ2-2; possible D gene TRBD1, 5 bases. Trimming left V 3 bases short and J 5 bases short, with 19 bases between. Per germline, CDR1 LGHNT and CDR2 FRNRAP. The CDR3 is 17 residues long. The CDR3 reads CASGLLPFRGTTGELFF. The CDR3 DNA reads TGTGCTAGTGGTTTACTCCCGTTTAGGGGAACGACCGGGGAGCTGTTTTTT.

The V call is TRBV5-1, the J call TRBJ1-1, with D unresolved. The CDR3 loop spans 13 amino acids. CDR1 and CDR2 (germline): SGHRS, YFSETQ. Trimming stripped 2 bases from V and 4 bases from J, with 9 bases between. The CDR3 region has the DNA TGCGCCAGCAGCTTCGGGGTTTCCACTGAAGCTTTCTTT. Its protein is CASSFGVSTEAFF.

This clone was found a few times. The chain carries TRBV7-9 and TRBJ1-6, with 7 bases lining up with TRBD1. With 4 bases clipped from V and 4 bases from J, the junction kept 1 base outside the gene matches. CDR1 and CDR2 from the germline V gene are SEHNR and FQNEAQ (reference sequence). The CDR3 is made up of 14 amino acids. This CDR3 reads CASSSGQYNSPLHF. CDR3 in DNA: TGTGCCAGCAGCTCGGGACAGTATAATTCACCCCTCCACTTT. The variable domain in full, completed from reference TRBV7-9 and TRBJ1-6, reads DTGVSQNPRHKITKRGQNVTFRCDPISEHNRLYWYRQTLGQGPEFLTYFQNEAQLEKSRLLSDRFSAERPKGSFSTLEIQRTEQGDSAMYLCASSSGQYNSPLHFGNGTRLTVT.

This clone appeared a few times. The rearrangement links TRBV5-1 to TRBJ1-2; 8 bases match TRBD1. Germline V lookup: CDR1 SGHRS, CDR2 YFSETQ. The CDR3 runs 13 residues. Trimming took 7 bases from V and 4 from J; bases not matched to a gene: 6. CDR3 residues: CASRPDRGYGYTF. CDR3 bases: TGCGCCAGCCGTCCCGACAGGGGCTATGGCTACACCTTC.